The 10 T cell receptor beta chains below come from one sample, sequenced in a study of T cell clonality in common variable immunodeficiency. Clones were read by immunoSEQ multiplex PCR, and TCRdb kept only the in-frame ones, dropping some. The record shows about 32,000 clones for this sample, with no singletons present. Source material: peripheral blood mononuclear cells. The receptors were sampled from a person aged 18 to 75 in good health.

This clone was seen ten or more times. The CDR3 end is not reached by the read, which stops 3 residues before it; the germline J gene fills it in. The chain couples TRBV5-1 to TRBJ1-1; no firm D call. V was cut by 0 bases and J by 4 bases, with 10 bases left in between. Germline V gene lookup returns CDR1 SGHRS and CDR2 YFSETQ. This CDR3 region has 14 residues. CDR3 DNA (partial): TGCGCCAGCAGCTTGGGGACTATGTTCACTGAA. This codes for CASSLGTMFTE. In full, the CDR3 is CASSLGTMFTEAFF.

This clone was counted many times. The missing CDR3 end, 3 residues past where the read stops, is filled in from the germline J gene. The chain carries TRBV20-1 and TRBJ2-7, with 7 bases that match TRBD2. V trimming: 5 bases; J trimming: 2 bases; junction bases outside the gene matches: 12. The germline gives CDR1 DFQATT, CDR2 SNEGSKA (reference sequence). The CDR3 runs to 15 residues. This chain's CDR3 is CSALGLVGGTYEQYF. CDR3 DNA, as far as it was read: TGCAGTGCTCTCGGACTAGTGGGAGGGACCTACGAG.

This clone was seen at least ten times. The CDR3 loop reads CAWSPGLAGGVDTQYF. The part of the CDR3 DNA that was read is TGTGCCTGGAGTCCCGGACTAGCGGGGGGGGTAGATACG. The chain has TRBV30 and TRBJ2-3; 15 bases fit TRBD2. The sequence runs out 3 residues before the end of the CDR3; the remainder is reconstructed from the germline J gene. The V gene's germline CDR1 is GTSNPN and CDR2 SVGIG (reference sequence). V dropped 2 bases and J dropped 5; count of bases not matched to a gene: 5. CDR3 length: 16 residues.

This clone showed up many times. The read ends 3 residues early relative to the CDR3; the germline J gene fills the gap. The chain recombines TRBV7-6 with TRBJ2-7; a weak D match, TRBD1 (5 bases). V lost 3 bases, J lost 6 bases, and 12 bases lay in between. Looked up from germline, CDR1 is SGHVS and CDR2 is FNYEAQ. This CDR3 region has 13 residues. The part of the CDR3 DNA that was read is TGTGCCAGCAGCTTCGCAGGGTCGGGCGAG. Translated: CASSFAGSGE. The entire CDR3 protein is CASSFAGSGEQYF. Combining the CDR3 with reference TRBV7-6 and TRBJ2-7 gives the whole variable domain GAGVSQSPRYKVTKRGQDVALRCDPISGHVSLYWYRQALGQGPEFLTYFNYEAQQDKSGLPNDRFSAERPEGSISTLTIQRTEQRDSAMYRCASSFAGSGEQYFGPGTRLTVT.

This clone was recorded many times. Read coverage stops 3 residues before the CDR3 terminus; the germline J gene supplies the remainder. J is TRBJ1-6 and V is TRBV23-1, with D perhaps matching TRBD1 (5 bases). Being an ORF, TRBV23-1 has a function that is uncertain. Trimming cost V 0 bases and J 0 bases, with 15 bases left between them. The CDR3 covers 19 residues. The sequenced part of the CDR3 DNA is TGCGCCAGCAGTCAATCGATCAGGGCCTTGAGCTCCTATAATTCACCC. This gives the protein CASSQSIRALSSYNSP. The full CDR3 protein reads CASSQSIRALSSYNSPLHF.

About this clone itself: Read data end 3 residues before the CDR3 end; the end is taken from the germline J gene. The chain recombines TRBV6-1 with TRBJ2-2, with D hard to call. The CDR3 extends over 19 amino acids. The germline gives CDR1 MNHNS, CDR2 SASEGT. The germline V and J ends were trimmed by 2 bases and 4 bases, with 23 bases remaining between them. CDR3 bases read: TGTGCCAGCAGTGAATTCATTAGCACCCGGAGAGGCCTCACCGGGGAG. Translated, it gives CASSEFISTRRGLTGE. The whole CDR3 sequence reads CASSEFISTRRGLTGELFF.

This clone was seen many times. Germline and junction disagree at one end, which may indicate a read error. The CDR3 end lies 3 residues beyond the end of the read and is filled in from the germline J gene. This sequence joins TRBV14 and TRBJ2-7, with no clear D. Looked up from germline, CDR1 is SGHDN and CDR2 is FVKESK. The length of the CDR3 is 16 residues. The CDR3 DNA, read in part, is TGTGCCAGCAGCCAAGATCTTCAGATTCCCTCCAACGAG. This encodes CASSQDLQIPSNE. The CDR3 in its entirety is CASSQDLQIPSNEQYF.

About this clone itself: The read finishes 3 residues shy of the CDR3 end, and the germline J gene is used to complete it. The V call is TRBV30, the J call TRBJ2-3; D is possibly TRBD1 (7 bases). Germline CDR1 is GTSNPN and CDR2 is SVGIG (reference sequence). The CDR3 loop spans 14 amino acids. The DNA read from the CDR3 is TGTGCCTGGAGAATAGGGGGCTCGGCGGGGCCG. As protein: CAWRIGGSAGP. The complete CDR3 reads CAWRIGGSAGPQYF.

On this clone itself: The junction does not match germline at one end; this may be a read error. Coverage ceases 3 residues before the CDR3 finishes, and the germline J gene fills in the end. This sequence joins TRBV2 and TRBJ2-3, with 10 nucleotides matching TRBD1. This CDR3 spans 15 amino acids. From germline, CDR1 is SNHLY and CDR2 FYNNEI. The part of the CDR3 DNA that was read is TGTGCCAGCAGTGAAAGGGACAGGGGAACAGAGACG. This gives the protein CASSERDRGTET. The whole CDR3 region reads CASSERDRGTETQYF.

This clone was seen repeatedly, ten times or more. An end of the junction does not agree with germline; a read error may underlie this. With the read ending 3 residues before the CDR3 end, the germline J gene is used to fill in that end. The chain joins TRBV20-1 to TRBJ2-2, with TRBD1 matching 8 bases. Germline CDR1 is DFQATT and CDR2 is SNEGSKA (reference sequence). The CDR3 sequence is 12 residues long. The sequenced part of the CDR3 DNA is TGCAGGGGACAGGCCCCTTTGGGGGGG. Residues: CRGQAPLGG. The complete CDR3 protein is CRGQAPLGGLFF.